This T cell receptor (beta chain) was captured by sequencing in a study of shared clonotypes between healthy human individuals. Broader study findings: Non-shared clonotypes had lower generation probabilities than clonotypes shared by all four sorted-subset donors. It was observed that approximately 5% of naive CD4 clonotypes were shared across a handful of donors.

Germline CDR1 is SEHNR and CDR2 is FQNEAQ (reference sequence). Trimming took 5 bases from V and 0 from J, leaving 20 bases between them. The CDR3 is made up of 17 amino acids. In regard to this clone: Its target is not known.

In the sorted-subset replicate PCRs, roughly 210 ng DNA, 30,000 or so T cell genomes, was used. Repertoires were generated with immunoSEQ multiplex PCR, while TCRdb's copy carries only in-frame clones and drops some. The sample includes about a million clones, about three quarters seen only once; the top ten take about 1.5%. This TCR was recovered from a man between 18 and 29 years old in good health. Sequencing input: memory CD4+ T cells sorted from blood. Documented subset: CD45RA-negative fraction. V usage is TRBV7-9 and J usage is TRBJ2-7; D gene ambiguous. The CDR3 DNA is TGTGCCAGCAGCGAGCAATTCGGAACTTTCCGCTCCTACGAGCAGTACTTC. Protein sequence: CASSEQFGTFRSYEQYF.